This is a list of T cell receptor beta chains from one sample in a study of blood T cell repertoires in COVID-19. Clones were sequenced by immunoSEQ multiplex PCR, and TCRdb holds only the in-frame ones, with some missing. This sample has around 140,000 clones, with nearly 85% found just once. The specimen was PBMCs or T cells enriched from blood (not recorded which). The receptor source for this set is a man in his forties or fifties in a cohort exposed to, infected with or recovered from COVID-19 (not recorded which). The CDR3 runs from the conserved cysteine through the conserved F or W. A D gene is named only where the DNA matches it firmly. Not every row has a clone size; where given, it reads once, few, many or a size class.

TRBJ2-6	TRBD1	TRBV5-1	few	TGCGCCAGCAGCTTTGGGACAGGGGCTGGGGCCAACGTCCTGACTTTC	CASSFGTGAGANVLTF
TRBJ1-2	TRBD1	TRBV9	NA	TGTGCCAGCAGCGACCGGGACAGTCCAAACTATGGCTACACCTTC	CASSDRDSPNYGYTF
TRBJ2-3	TRBD2	TRBV5-1	NA	TGCGCCAGCAGCTTGGTAACGCGGGGGGGCCCGGATACGCAGTATTTT	CASSLVTRGGPDTQYF
TRBJ1-5	NA	TRBV28	NA	TGTGCCAGCAGTTTCAGGGTAGTCAGCGTTAAGCCCCAGCATTTT	CASSFRVVSVKPQHF
TRBJ2-2	NA	TRBV7-6	few	TGTGCCAGCAGCTTAGCGAGTGGGAAACCGAGGAAGACAGTGAACACCGGGGAGCTGTTTTTT	CASSLASGKPRKTVNTGELFF
TRBJ1-5	TRBD1	TRBV3-1/TRBV3-2	NA	TGTGCCAGCAGTCTCGGGACAGGGACTCAGCCCCAGCATTTT	CASSLGTGTQPQHF
TRBJ2-2	NA	TRBV5-1	NA	TGCGCCAGCAGCTTGACAGGCACCGGGGAGCTGTTTTTT	CASSLTGTGELFF
TRBJ2-3	NA	TRBV12-5	once	TGTGCTAGTGGTTTGCCCGGGAGTGATACGCAGTATTTT	CASGLPGSDTQYF
TRBJ1-4	NA	TRBV5-5	NA	TGTGCCAGCAGGTCCATGGGGGCGGGTGAAAAACTGTTTTTT	CASRSMGAGEKLFF
TRBJ1-4	NA	TRBV13	NA	TGTGCCAGCAGCTTAAGGAGTGAAAAACTGTTTTTT	CASSLRSEKLFF
TRBJ2-2	NA	TRBV7-9	NA	TGTGCCAGCGGACATGGGGGGATTGACACCGGGGAGCTGTTTTTT	CASGHGGIDTGELFF
TRBJ1-2	TRBD1	TRBV28	NA	TGTGCCAGCAGTCCGACAGGGACCTATGGCTACACCTTC	CASSPTGTYGYTF
TRBJ1-1	NA	TRBV6-1	NA	TGTGCCAGCAGTGATGGAGCCTCTGAAGCTTTCTTT	CASSDGASEAFF
TRBJ2-7	TRBD1	TRBV15	NA	TGTGCCACCAGCAGAGAGGTCAGGGGGCTAGGCGAGCAGTACTTC	CATSREVRGLGEQYF
TRBJ1-4	NA	TRBV5-1	NA	TGCGCCAGCAGCTTGGATACAACTAATGAAAAACTGTTTTTT	CASSLDTTNEKLFF
TRBJ2-3	NA	TRBV24-1	NA	TGTGCCACCAGTGCCTCGACTGTCCCAGATACGCAGTATTTT	CATSASTVPDTQYF
TRBJ2-2	NA	TRBV24-1	NA	TGTGCCACCAGTGATTTGGGGGCAGGGGACACCGGGGAGCTGTTTTTT	CATSDLGAGDTGELFF
TRBJ2-3	NA	TRBV27	NA	TGTGCCAGCAGCATCGGGGGGCCTAGCACAGATACGCAGTATTTT	CASSIGGPSTDTQYF
TRBJ2-7	TRBD2	TRBV30	once	TGTGCCTGGAGCGCACGGGGGGGAGGCGAGCAGTACTTC	CAWSARGGGEQYF
TRBJ1-6	TRBD1	TRBV7-4	NA	TGTGCCAGCGGAAAAAGGGGACAGTTGTTT	CASGKRGQLF
TRBJ2-1	NA	TRBV29-1	NA	TGCAGCGTTGAGTCTAGCCGGCTGTCTGAGCAGTTCTTC	CSVESSRLSEQFF
TRBJ2-3	NA	TRBV5-1	NA	TGCGCCAGCAGCTTACGGGGGGCCACAGATACGCAGTATTTT	CASSLRGATDTQYF
TRBJ2-1	NA	TRBV27	NA	TGTGCCAGCAGGGACATTTTACGTCGTGAGCAGTTCTTC	CASRDILRREQFF
TRBJ2-7	NA	TRBV25-1	NA	TGTGCCAGCAGTGAATATCTCGGCGGGCGCGAGCAGTACTTC	CASSEYLGGREQYF
TRBJ2-7	TRBD1	TRBV28	NA	TGTGCCAGCAGTCCGCCGGGACAGGGGGCGCGGGAGCAGTACTTC	CASSPPGQGAREQYF
TRBJ1-1	TRBD1	TRBV3-1/TRBV3-2	NA	TGTGCCAGCAGCCCAAACCCCGGGACAGGGGGCACTGAAGCTTTCTTT	CASSPNPGTGGTEAFF
TRBJ2-7	TRBD1	TRBV5-6	NA	TGTGCCAGCAGCTTGGAGACAGGGGGCCTCGACGAGCAGTACTTC	CASSLETGGLDEQYF
TRBJ2-5	TRBD1	TRBV5-4	NA	TGTGCCAGCAGCTTGGGCGGGACAGGGGGCAAAGAGACCCAGTACTTC	CASSLGGTGGKETQYF
TRBJ1-1	NA	TRBV14	NA	TGTGCCAGCAGTCCCTTTCGGGTCAGCTCGAACACTGAAGCTTTCTTT	CASSPFRVSSNTEAFF